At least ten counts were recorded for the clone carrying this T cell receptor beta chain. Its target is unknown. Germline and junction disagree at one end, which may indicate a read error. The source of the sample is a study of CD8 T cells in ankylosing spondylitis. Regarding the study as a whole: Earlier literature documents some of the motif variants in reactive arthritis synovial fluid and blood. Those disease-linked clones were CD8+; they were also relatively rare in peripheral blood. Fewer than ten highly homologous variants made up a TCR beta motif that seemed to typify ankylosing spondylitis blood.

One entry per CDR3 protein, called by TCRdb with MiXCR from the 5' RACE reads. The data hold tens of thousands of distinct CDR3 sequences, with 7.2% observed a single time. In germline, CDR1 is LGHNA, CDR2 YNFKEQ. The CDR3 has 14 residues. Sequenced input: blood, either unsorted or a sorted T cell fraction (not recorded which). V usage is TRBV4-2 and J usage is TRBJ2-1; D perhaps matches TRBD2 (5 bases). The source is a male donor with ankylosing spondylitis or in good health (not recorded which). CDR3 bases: TGTGCCAGCAGCCAACTGGACTCCGACAATGAGCAGTTCTTC. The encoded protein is CASSQLDSDNEQFF.